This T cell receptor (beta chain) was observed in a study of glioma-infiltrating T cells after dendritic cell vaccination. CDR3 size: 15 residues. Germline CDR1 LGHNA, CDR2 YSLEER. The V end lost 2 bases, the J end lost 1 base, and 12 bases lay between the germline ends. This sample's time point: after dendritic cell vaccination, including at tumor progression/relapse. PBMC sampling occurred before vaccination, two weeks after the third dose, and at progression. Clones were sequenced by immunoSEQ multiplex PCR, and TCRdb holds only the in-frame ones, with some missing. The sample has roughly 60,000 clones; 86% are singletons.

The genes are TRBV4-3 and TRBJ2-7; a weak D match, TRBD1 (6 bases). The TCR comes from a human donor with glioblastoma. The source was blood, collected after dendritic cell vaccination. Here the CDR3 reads CASSQTGRLSYEQYF. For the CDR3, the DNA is TGCGCCAGCAGCCAAACAGGGCGACTTTCCTACGAGCAGTACTTC.